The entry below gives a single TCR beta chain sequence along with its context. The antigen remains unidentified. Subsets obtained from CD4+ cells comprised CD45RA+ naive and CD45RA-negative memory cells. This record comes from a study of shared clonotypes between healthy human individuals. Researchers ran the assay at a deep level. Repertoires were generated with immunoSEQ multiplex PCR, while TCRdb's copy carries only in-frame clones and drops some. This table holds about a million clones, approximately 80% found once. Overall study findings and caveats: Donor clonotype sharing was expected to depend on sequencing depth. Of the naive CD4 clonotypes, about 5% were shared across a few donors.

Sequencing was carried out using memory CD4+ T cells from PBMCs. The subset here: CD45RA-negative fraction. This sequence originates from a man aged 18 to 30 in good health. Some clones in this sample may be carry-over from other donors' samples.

As DNA, the CDR3 is TGCGCCAGCAGCCAAGGGACAGACCTCGGCGGGGGCTACACCTTC. The encoded protein is CASSQGTDLGGGYTF. The chain uses TRBV5-1 and TRBJ1-2; the match to TRBD1 covers 7 bases. CDR3 length: 15 residues. After removal of 4 bases from V and 8 bases from J, the junction contained 14 bases not matched to a gene. Germline V CDR1 and CDR2: SGHRS, YFSETQ.